Here is one TCR beta chain with its context. Its antigen is unidentified. Germline V CDR1 and CDR2: MDHEN, SYDVKM. This CDR3 spans 16 amino acids. After removal of 7 bases from V and 1 base from J, the junction contained 10 bases not matched to a gene. This specimen comes from a study of Ad26.COV2.S vaccination and SARS-CoV-2 variants. Overall study context: Ad26.COV2.S arm of COV1001 included the donor. Study-level findings and limits: Marked by substantial breadth, spike-specific CD8+ and CD4+ T cell responses were reportedly seen after vaccination. Possibly, TCR breadth and depth analyses underestimated total T cell responses.

Produced via immunoSEQ multiplex PCR; TCRdb's table is partial and in-frame only. The data hold approximately 400,000 clones, with around 83% observed a single time. Treatment meaning: some 19 received Ad26.COV2.S at low or high dose, single or two shots; about 5 received placebo; per-sample allocation not given. Day 63 after the first injection of vaccine or placebo was the sampling time. The material was peripheral blood, obtained in a trial of Ad26.COV2.S vaccine versus placebo. The gene calls are TRBV28 and TRBJ2-3; TRBD2 aligns across 8 bases. This receptor was taken from a person aged 18-65 years who received the Ad26.COV2.S COVID-19 vaccine or a placebo. The CDR3 DNA reads TGTGCCAGCACCGAGAGGGCGGGAGGCCGCACAGATACGCAGTATTTT. Protein product: CASTERAGGRTDTQYF.